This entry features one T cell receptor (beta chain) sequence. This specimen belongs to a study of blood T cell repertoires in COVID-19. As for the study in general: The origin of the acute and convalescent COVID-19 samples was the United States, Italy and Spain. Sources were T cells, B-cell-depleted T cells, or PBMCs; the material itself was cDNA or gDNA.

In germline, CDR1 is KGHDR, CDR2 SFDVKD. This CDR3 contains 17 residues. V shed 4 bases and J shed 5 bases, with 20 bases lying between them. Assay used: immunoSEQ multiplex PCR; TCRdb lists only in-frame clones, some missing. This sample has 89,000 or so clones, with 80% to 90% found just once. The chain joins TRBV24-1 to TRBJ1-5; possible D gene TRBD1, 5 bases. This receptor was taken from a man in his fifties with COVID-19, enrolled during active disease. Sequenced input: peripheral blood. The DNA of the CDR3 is TGTGCCACCAGTGACAACCCGCGCCCGGGGGAATATCAGCCCCAGCATTTT. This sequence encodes CATSDNPRPGEYQPQHF.